A selection of T cell receptor beta chains follows, all from one sample in a study of HIV-infected patients and healthy controls. Via MiXCR, TCRdb re-called the 5' RACE reads, giving one row per CDR3 protein. Here the sample spans a few thousand distinct CDR3 sequences, over 8% being singletons. Sequenced material: blood, taken during antiretroviral therapy. The receptors originated from an adult with HIV infection. The CDR3 runs from the conserved cysteine through the conserved F or W. A D gene is named only where the DNA matches it firmly. For some rows the clone size is stated as once, few or many, or as a class when expanded; others skip it.

>TRBJ2-2|NA|TRBV20-1|NA
TGCAGTGCTAGTTTTGTGGTTTCCGGGGAGCTGTTTTTT
CSASFVVSGELFF
>TRBJ2-3|NA|TRBV5-1|once
TGCGCCAGCAGCTTGGAGGTAGATACGCAGTATTTT
CASSLEVDTQYF
>TRBJ2-2|TRBD1|TRBV2|medium-sized
TGTGCCAGGTCCGGGACAGTGAAATTAGGGAACACCGGGGAGCTGTTTTTT
CARSGTVKLGNTGELFF
>TRBJ1-6|TRBD1|TRBV12-3/TRBV12-4|many
TGTGCCAGCACCCTTGACAGGGGTTCACCCCTCCACTTT
CASTLDRGSPLHF
>TRBJ2-3|NA|TRBV12-3/TRBV12-4|many
TGTGCCAGCAGTTTATGGGATACGCAGTATTTT
CASSLWDTQYF
>TRBJ1-5|NA|TRBV4-1|medium-sized
TGCGCCAGCAGCCAAGGGGTTGGGGGGAATCAGCCCCAGCATTTT
CASSQGVGGNQPQHF
>TRBJ2-1|TRBD2|TRBV30|many
TGTGCCTGGCAGCTGGCGGGGGGGTCCTACAATGAGCAGTTCTTC
CAWQLAGGSYNEQFF
>TRBJ2-7|TRBD2|TRBV12-3/TRBV12-4|medium-sized
TGTGCCAGCAGTTCCAGCGGGAGTAACGAGCAGTACTTC
CASSSSGSNEQYF
>TRBJ1-5|NA|TRBV7-2|many
TGTGCCAGCAGCCTAGGAGGGGGCAATCAGCCCCAGCATTTT
CASSLGGGNQPQHF
>TRBJ2-1|TRBD2|TRBV20-1|many
TGCAGTGCCCCCCGGTCGGGGGGCTACAATGAGCAGTTCTTC
CSAPRSGGYNEQFF
>TRBJ2-3|TRBD1|TRBV7-2|many
TGTGCCAGCAGAGATCGACAGGGTGGTCATACGCAGTATTTT
CASRDRQGGHTQYF
>TRBJ2-1|NA|TRBV3-1|medium-sized
TGTGCCAGCAGCCACTTACCAAGGGCGATGGGAAATGAGCAGTTCTTC
CASSHLPRAMGNEQFF
>TRBJ2-3|NA|TRBV10-3|medium-sized
TGTGCCATCAGTGCTGGGGCAGGGCGGGCAGATACGCAGTATTTT
CAISAGAGRADTQYF
>TRBJ2-2|NA|TRBV20-1|medium-sized
TGCAGTGCTGTTAGGGGTTACACCGGGGAGCTGTTTTTT
CSAVRGYTGELFF
>TRBJ1-1|TRBD1|TRBV7-3|medium-sized
TGTGCCAGCAGCTCGGACAGGGACACTGAAGCTTTCTTT
CASSSDRDTEAFF
>TRBJ2-3|TRBD1|TRBV3-1|few
TGTGCCAGCAGCCGCGGGACAGGTTCTTTCCCAGATACGCAGTATTTT
CASSRGTGSFPDTQYF
>TRBJ2-7|NA|TRBV2|many
TGTGCCAGCAACCCTGGGGGAAGTTCGGGCGAGCAGTACTTC
CASNPGGSSGEQYF
>TRBJ2-7|TRBD2|TRBV3-1|many
TGTGCCAGCAGCCAAGAAATGCCTAGCGGGAGGGCCAAGAGATACGAGCAGTACTTC
CASSQEMPSGRAKRYEQYF
>TRBJ1-1|NA|TRBV28|many
TGTGCCAGCAGTTTATCCGACAAGTCCCCCGGTCGAGCTTTCTTT
CASSLSDKSPGRAFF
>TRBJ2-4|TRBD2|TRBV7-2|few
TGTGCCAGCAGCTTAATTTCTGGACTAGCGGGCAGGGGCAAAAACATTCAGTACTTC
CASSLISGLAGRGKNIQYF
>TRBJ2-7|TRBD2|TRBV29-1|medium-sized
TGCAGCGCGGTTAGCGGGAGGATGGGCGAGCAGTACTTC
CSAVSGRMGEQYF
>TRBJ2-3|NA|TRBV28|medium-sized
TGTGCCAGCAGTTTACCCTCACGCACAGATACGCAGTATTTT
CASSLPSRTDTQYF
>TRBJ2-3|NA|TRBV7-2|medium-sized
TGTGCCAGCAGCTTAGTAGTTAACACAGATACGCAGTATTTT
CASSLVVNTDTQYF
>TRBJ2-2|NA|TRBV5-6|few
TGTGCCAGCAGCTACCCAAGGAACACCGGGGAGCTGTTTTTT
CASSYPRNTGELFF
>TRBJ2-5|NA|TRBV7-9|NA
TGTGCCAGCAGCCCTCCCAGGGCGGGTCAAGAGACCCAGTACTTC
CASSPPRAGQETQYF
>TRBJ1-5|NA|TRBV10-3|medium-sized
TGTGCCATCAGTGAGTCGACCCATTTTAGCAATCAGCCCCAGCATTTT
CAISESTHFSNQPQHF
>TRBJ2-7|NA|TRBV5-1|many
TGCGCCAGCAGCTTGTCTGGCGCCAGAGGGTACGAGCAGTACTTC
CASSLSGARGYEQYF
>TRBJ1-2|NA|TRBV29-1|many
TGCAGCGTTGGGAGGACGGACGTCTATGGCTACACCTTC
CSVGRTDVYGYTF
>TRBJ2-7|NA|TRBV29-1|many
TGCAGCATACTTATCGCCTACGAGCAGTACTTC
CSILIAYEQYF
>TRBJ2-1|TRBD2|TRBV29-1|many
TGCAGCGTTCCCGGACTAGCGGGAGGGGACAATGAGCAGTTCTTC
CSVPGLAGGDNEQFF
>TRBJ2-1|TRBD1|TRBV25-1|many
TGTGCCAGCAAAACAGGGGGAAGTAATGAGCAGTTCTTC
CASKTGGSNEQFF
>TRBJ2-3|TRBD2|TRBV20-1|medium-sized
TGCAGTGCTAGAAATCTACTAGCGATGGGTACAGATACGCAGTATTTT
CSARNLLAMGTDTQYF
>TRBJ2-2|NA|TRBV9|many
TGTGCCAGCAGCGTAGGAAGTGTCACCGGGGAGCTGTTTTTT
CASSVGSVTGELFF
>TRBJ2-4|NA|TRBV5-6|many
TGTGCCAGCAGCTTGTACAGGGAGGGAGCCAAAAACATTCAGTACTTC
CASSLYREGAKNIQYF
>TRBJ2-2|NA|TRBV11-3|many
TGTGCCAGCAGCTTATCCGGCTCAACCGGGGAGCTGTTTTTT
CASSLSGSTGELFF
>TRBJ1-1|NA|TRBV10-3|many
TGTGCCATCAGTGACAGGGGCTTCACTGAAGCTTTCTTT
CAISDRGFTEAFF
>TRBJ2-1|TRBD2|TRBV6-1|few
TGTGCCAGCATCGAAACACCCCTCACTAGCGGGGGGCATGGTGAGCAGTTCTTC
CASIETPLTSGGHGEQFF
>TRBJ2-3|NA|TRBV20-1|many
TGCAGTGCTAGCGAGTCTAGCATTAGCACAGATACGCAGTATTTT
CSASESSISTDTQYF
>TRBJ1-1|NA|TRBV12-3/TRBV12-4|once
TGTGCCAGCAGTTTAGGGGTCACTGAAGCTTTCTTT
CASSLGVTEAFF
>TRBJ1-5|NA|TRBV6-5|many
TGTGCCAGCAGTAGGGACAGCAATCAGCCCCAGCATTTT
CASSRDSNQPQHF
>TRBJ1-3|TRBD1|TRBV7-2|many
TGTGCCAGCGGGGACAGGGCTGTCTCTGGAAACACCATATATTTT
CASGDRAVSGNTIYF
>TRBJ1-5|TRBD1|TRBV7-8|many
TGTGCCAGCAGCTCCGGACAGGGCCAGGGGTATAGCAATCAGCCCCAGCATTTT
CASSSGQGQGYSNQPQHF
>TRBJ1-5|NA|TRBV20-1|many
TGCAGTGCTAGTCGGACGGATCAGCCCCAGCATTTT
CSASRTDQPQHF
>TRBJ2-5|NA|TRBV7-8|many
TGTGCCAGCAGCCCATCCAGGACCCAAGAGACCCAGTACTTC
CASSPSRTQETQYF
>TRBJ1-5|NA|TRBV7-2|NA
TGTGCCAGCAACCCTGGATGGGGACCCAATCAGCCCCAGCATTTT
CASNPGWGPNQPQHF
>TRBJ1-1|NA|TRBV28|medium-sized
TGTGCCAGCAGTCCCCAGTTGGTCACTGAAGCTTTCTTT
CASSPQLVTEAFF
>TRBJ1-6|NA|TRBV11-2|many
TGTGCCAGCAGCCCAATCATCGCCTTGCTGGGTTCACCCCTCCACTTT
CASSPIIALLGSPLHF
>TRBJ1-4|NA|TRBV10-3|many
TGTGCCATCAGTGAGGAGAATGAAAAACTGTTTTTT
CAISEENEKLFF
>TRBJ2-5|TRBD2|TRBV18|NA
TGTGCCAGCTCACCCGCTAGCGGACAAGAGACCCAGTACTTC
CASSPASGQETQYF
>TRBJ2-6|NA|TRBV20-1|medium-sized
TGCAGTGCTATGGTCAGAAGCTCTGGGGCCAACGTCCTGACTTTC
CSAMVRSSGANVLTF
>TRBJ2-5|TRBD2|TRBV4-1|medium-sized
TGCGCCAGCAGCCAAGCGGTAGCGGGGTACCAAGAGACCCAGTACTTC
CASSQAVAGYQETQYF